A selection of T cell receptor beta chains follows, all from one sample in a study of shared clonotypes between healthy human individuals. Here immunoSEQ multiplex PCR was the method, and the copy in TCRdb shows in-frame clones only, minus some. Here the sample spans around 1.1 million clones, around 77% being singletons. Specimen: memory CD4+ T cells from PBMCs. The source of these receptors is a man aged 18 to 29 in good health. Some clones in this sample may be carry-over from other donors' samples. Both conserved end residues are part of each CDR3. The order of the fields is J gene, V gene, clone size, D gene, CDR3 protein, CDR3 DNA. The D gene is left open where the match is weak. A clone size is listed for some rows: how often the clone was seen (once, few, many), or a class if it is expanded.

TRBJ2-1 TRBV29-1 . . CSVGRDNEQFF TGCAGCGTTGGTCGGGACAATGAGCAGTTCTTC
TRBJ2-1 TRBV6-5 . TRBD2 CASIDSGRGRNEQFF TGTGCCAGCATCGACTCGGGACGCGGGAGAAATGAGCAGTTCTTC
TRBJ2-1 TRBV28 . . CASSLGGRGVYNEQFF TGTGCCAGCAGTTTAGGAGGCAGGGGGGTTTACAATGAGCAGTTCTTC
TRBJ1-5 TRBV6-1 . . CASQRTEGYQPQHF TGTGCCAGTCAACGGACAGAGGGTTATCAGCCCCAGCATTTT
TRBJ2-5 TRBV18 . . CASSPAGLAETQYF TGTGCCAGCTCACCAGCGGGTCTAGCGGAGACCCAGTACTTC
TRBJ1-5 TRBV28 . . CASSFGTRGQPQHF TGTGCCAGCAGTTTTGGGACCAGGGGTCAGCCCCAGCATTTT
TRBJ1-5 TRBV2 . . CASSPSLSNQPQHF TGTGCCAGCAGCCCCAGTCTTAGCAATCAGCCCCAGCATTTT
TRBJ1-5 TRBV7-8 . . CASSLAERGPQHF TGTGCCAGCAGCTTAGCCGAGAGGGGGCCCCAGCATTTT
TRBJ1-1 TRBV2 few TRBD1 CASSLDRGNTEAFF TGTGCCAGCAGTTTGGACAGGGGAAACACTGAAGCTTTCTTT
TRBJ1-1 TRBV6-6 . . CASSNLGAMNTEAFF TGTGCCAGCAGTAATCTCGGGGCCATGAACACTGAAGCTTTCTTT
TRBJ2-6 TRBV28 . . CASSLSPRPTPSGANVLTF TGTGCCAGCAGTTTATCCCCTCGACCGACCCCCTCTGGGGCCAACGTCCTGACTTTC
TRBJ2-7 TRBV6-5 once . CASKPGHSSYEQYF TGTGCCAGCAAACCGGGACACAGCTCCTACGAGCAGTACTTC
TRBJ2-7 TRBV20-1 . . CSAASYEQYF TGCAGTGCTGCCAGCTACGAGCAGTACTTC
TRBJ1-1 TRBV5-1 . TRBD1 CASSWGTGTVTEAFF TGCGCCAGCAGCTGGGGGACAGGGACTGTCACTGAAGCTTTCTTT